What follows describes a single TCR beta chain. Its target is not known. This record belongs to a study of cytomegalovirus exposure and HLA in healthy donors. Study conclusions and caveats: Immune exposure data for these donors was limited to CMV serostatus. Most of the CMV-associated TCR beta chains (in a later analysis) appeared to be HLA-restricted.

The length of the CDR3 is 15 residues. Germline values: CDR1 MGHRA, CDR2 YSYEKL. With V trimmed by 3 bases and J by 4 bases, 6 bases remained unmatched. The PCR had 60 Vbeta and 13 Jbeta primers. Profiling relied on immunoSEQ multiplex PCR, and the TCRdb table lists in-frame clones only, not all of them. The table lists about 100,000 clones, roughly 79% of them singletons, with around 3.8% in the top ten. Sequenced input: PBMCs. The sequence was collected from a woman between 35 and 50 years old in good health and CMV-seronegative. The J gene is TRBJ1-5, the V gene TRBV4-1; 7 bases are shared with TRBD1. CDR3 amino acids: CASSQSGTVNQPQHF. DNA for the CDR3: TGCGCCAGCAGCCAGTCCGGGACAGTAAATCAGCCCCAGCATTTT.